The 20 T cell receptor beta chains reported below all come from one sample, sequenced in a study of T cell clonotyping in hematopoietic cell transplantation. Profiled with immunoSEQ multiplex PCR; TCRdb holds only in-frame clones, not every one. The table includes 6,000 or so clones, about 86% detected once. The sequencing here drew on peripheral blood mononuclear cells, taken 100 days after allogeneic stem cell transplant. Receptors originate from a female patient in her thirties or forties who had an allogeneic stem cell transplant from a related donor, so the T cells may come from the graft donor. Some clones in this sample may be carry-over from other donors' samples.

The rearrangement joins TRBV7-2 to TRBJ1-1, with D unresolved. V lost 7 bases and J lost 1, with 10 bases in between. The CDR3 sequence is 13 residues long. Germline V gene sequence: CDR1 SGHTA, CDR2 FQGNSA. In DNA, the CDR3 is TGTGCCAGCAAGCGAGGGTCGAACACTGAAGCTTTCTTT. It translates to CASKRGSNTEAFF. The whole variable domain, remainder taken from reference TRBV7-2 and TRBJ1-1, is GAGVSQSPSNKVTEKGKDVELRCDPISGHTALYWYRQSLGQGLEFLIYFQGNSAPDKSGLPSDRFSAERTGGSVSTLTIQRTQQEDSAVYLCASKRGSNTEAFFGQGTRLTVV.

This chain links TRBV27 with TRBJ2-7, with 7 bases matching TRBD2. The germline gives CDR1 MNHEY, CDR2 SMNVEV (reference sequence). The CDR3 is 13 residues long. Unmatched junction bases numbered 4, after V lost 3 bases and J lost 5 bases. CDR3 sequence: CASSLAGRDEQYF. The CDR3 DNA reads as TGTGCCAGCAGTTTGGCAGGGAGGGACGAGCAGTACTTC.

In this sample, this clone turned up once. The chain recombines TRBV6-6 with TRBJ1-1; D call uncertain. The V gene's germline CDR1 is MNHNY and CDR2 SVGAGI (reference sequence). Trimming took off 2 bases at V and 6 bases at J, with 10 bases between the two ends. This CDR3 is built from 13 residues. The CDR3 nucleotides read TGTGCCAGCAGTTACATCGGCGGGGCTGAAGCTTTCTTT. It encodes CASSYIGGAEAFF.

This chain connects TRBV6-5 to TRBJ1-2; 9 bases align to TRBD1. The length of the CDR3 is 14 residues. CDR1 is MNHEY, CDR2 SVGAGI, per germline. V was pared by 6 bases and J by 7 bases, with 9 bases of the junction left unmatched. CDR3 in DNA: TGTGCCAGCAGAACTACAGGGGGCATTGGTGGCTACACCTTC. As protein: CASRTTGGIGGYTF.

This chain connects TRBV28 to TRBJ1-1, with D perhaps matching TRBD1 (6 bases). Trimming pared 4 bases from V and 1 base from J, leaving 16 bases between. The CDR3 runs to 16 residues. Germline V gene data show CDR1 as MDHEN and CDR2 as SYDVKM. CDR3 nucleotides: TGTGCCAGCAGTTCGGCGGGGGCCAGGGGGAACACTGAAGCTTTCTTT. Translation gives CASSSAGARGNTEAFF.

The chain links TRBV11-2 to TRBJ2-7; 12 nucleotides align to TRBD1. This CDR3 has 15 amino acids. The ends lost 5 bases at V and 9 bases at J; junction bases unmatched: 11. The germline gives CDR1 SGHAT, CDR2 FQNNGV. CDR3 sequence: CASSRAGGQGAVQYF. For the CDR3, the DNA is TGTGCCAGCAGCCGGGCAGGGGGACAGGGGGCTGTGCAGTACTTC.

This clone was detected only once. The gene calls are TRBV15 and TRBJ2-2, with D tentatively TRBD1 (5 bases). Germline CDR1 and CDR2: LNHNV and YYDKDF (reference sequence). Trimming took 5 bases from V and 3 from J, leaving 13 bases between them. The CDR3 consists of 15 residues. The CDR3 nucleotides read TGTGCCACCAGCGGGCTTGACAGCTACACCGGGGAGCTGTTTTTT. Residues: CATSGLDSYTGELFF.

In the case of this clone: Relative to the germline gene, one junction end is altered; a read error may explain this. This sequence joins TRBV5-8 and TRBJ2-1, with 8 bases aligning to TRBD2. CDR1 is SGHTS, CDR2 YDEGEE, per germline. The CDR3 totals 17 residues. CDR3 sequence reads: CASRFLWTGGAYNEQFF. The CDR3 DNA reads as TGTGCCAGCCGCTTTCTATGGACGGGAGGGGCCTACAATGAGCAGTTCTTC.

The chain has TRBV14 and TRBJ1-2; 7 nucleotides match TRBD1. Germline V gene data show CDR1 as SGHDN and CDR2 as FVKESK. This CDR3 region has 14 residues. Unmatched junction bases numbered 8, after V lost 4 bases and J lost 6 bases. CDR3: CASSRNDRAHGYTF. For the CDR3, the DNA is TGTGCCAGCAGCCGGAATGACAGGGCCCATGGCTACACCTTC.

The chain carries TRBV9 and TRBJ2-3; perhaps TRBD2 as D (6 bases). The CDR3 length is 16 residues. Between the trimmed V and J ends, which lost 0 bases and 2 bases, there was a span of 13 bases. The germline V gene encodes CDR1 SGDLS and CDR2 YYNGEE. The CDR3: CASSVGNGGTTDTQYF. The CDR3 coding sequence is TGTGCCAGCAGCGTAGGGAACGGAGGGACCACAGATACGCAGTATTTT.

The genes are TRBV19 and TRBJ1-1; D perhaps matches TRBD1 (6 bases). The CDR3 covers 15 residues. In germline, CDR1 is LNHDA, CDR2 SQIVND (reference sequence). The V end was cut by 10 bases, the J end by 4 bases, with 22 bases between. The CDR3 spells CATRPGPGDGTEAFF. CDR3 bases: TGTGCCACCCGACCCGGTCCAGGGGATGGCACTGAAGCTTTCTTT.

The V gene is TRBV7-2, the J gene TRBJ2-7; D is undetermined. This CDR3 is 12 amino acids long. Per the germline V gene, CDR1 is SGHTA and CDR2 is FQGNSA. The V end was cut by 6 bases, the J end by 0 bases, with 6 bases between. Here the CDR3 reads CASSPSSYEQYF. The CDR3, as DNA: TGTGCCAGCAGTCCTAGCTCCTACGAGCAGTACTTC.

This chain joins TRBV7-3 and TRBJ1-1; unclear D gene. The CDR3 has 15 residues. V lost 0 bases and J lost 2, with 10 bases in between. Germline loops: CDR1 SGHTA, CDR2 FQGTGA. The CDR3 bases are TGTGCCAGCAGCTTAACGTTCGGTGGTAACACTGAAGCTTTCTTT. Protein product: CASSLTFGGNTEAFF.

Only one count was recorded for this clone. The chain is built from TRBV5-1 and TRBJ2-7; TRBD2 agrees at 12 bases. CDR1 and CDR2 from the germline V gene are SGHRS and YFSETQ. Losses at the gene ends were 1 base for V and 9 bases for J; bases not matched to a gene: 14. The CDR3 length is 17 residues. Here the CDR3 reads CASSLRGTSGPAMRQYF. CDR3 DNA sequence: TGCGCCAGCAGCTTGCGGGGGACTAGCGGGCCAGCTATGAGGCAGTACTTC.

The rearrangement links TRBV27 to TRBJ1-5; tentatively, D is TRBD1 (6 bases). The CDR3 covers 14 residues. Trimming cost V 2 bases and J 5 bases, with 10 bases left between them. Per germline, CDR1 MNHEY and CDR2 SMNVEV (reference sequence). CDR3 amino acids: CASSLRGAHQPQHF. The CDR3 coding sequence is TGTGCCAGCAGTTTACGGGGGGCCCATCAGCCCCAGCATTTT.

The V call is TRBV19, the J call TRBJ1-1, with a weak D call TRBD1 (5 bases). The CDR3 is 15 residues long. CDR1 and CDR2 (germline): LNHDA, SQIVND (reference sequence). Trimming took off 4 bases at V and 4 bases at J, with 16 bases between the two ends. DNA of the CDR3: TGTGCCAGTAGTAAGTTGGGGCCCCGAGGCACTGAAGCTTTCTTT. This sequence encodes CASSKLGPRGTEAFF.

The CDR3 protein is CASTPQGAESYGYTF. CDR3 in DNA: TGTGCCAGCACCCCCCAGGGGGCGGAAAGCTATGGCTACACCTTC. This chain joins TRBV27 and TRBJ1-2, with 8 bases that match TRBD1. CDR1 is MNHEY and CDR2 is SMNVEV in the germline V gene (reference sequence). This CDR3 is built from 15 residues. Trimming cost V 7 bases and J 4 bases; bases outside gene matches: 11.

The chain has TRBV4-1 and TRBJ2-2; D might be TRBD2 (6 bases). The CDR3 spans 15 residues. V shed 0 bases and J shed 8 bases, with 13 bases lying between them. CDR1 and CDR2 (germline): MGHRA, YSYEKL. The CDR3, as DNA: TGCGCCAGCAGCCAAGAAGGGACTTATTTTGGGGAGCTGTTTTTT. It is translated as CASSQEGTYFGELFF.

The chain uses TRBV15 and TRBJ2-3; D not certain. The germline CDR1 and CDR2 sequences are LNHNV and YYDKDF (reference sequence). Trimming cost V 6 bases and J 6 bases, with 19 bases left between them. The CDR3 sequence is 15 residues long. The CDR3 loop is CATSPTVSAVDTQYF. The DNA for the CDR3 is TGTGCCACCAGTCCGACTGTATCGGCGGTGGATACGCAGTATTTT.

V and J are TRBV28 and TRBJ2-6; perhaps TRBD1 as D (6 bases). The V gene lost 5 bases and the J gene lost 3 bases, with 14 bases spanning the gap. The CDR3 extends over 16 amino acids. The germline gives CDR1 MDHEN, CDR2 SYDVKM. The CDR3 DNA reads as TGTGCCAGCAGTCTCTTTGGGGGCGGTGGGGCCAACGTCCTGACTTTC. This codes for CASSLFGGGGANVLTF.